The 29 T cell receptor beta chains presented below share a single source sample, sequenced in a study of cytomegalovirus exposure and HLA in healthy donors. The PCR used 60 Vbeta and 13 Jbeta primers. The method was immunoSEQ multiplex PCR; TCRdb's version includes in-frame clones alone and lacks a portion of them. The sample holds 35,000 to 40,000 clones; approximately 66% are singletons and the top ten take roughly 18%. Sequenced input: PBMCs. These receptors came from a man aged 45-65 years in good health and CMV-seropositive.

The chain recombines TRBV18 with TRBJ1-1; D not certain. Germline CDR1 KGHSH, CDR2 LQKENI. V dropped 4 bases and J dropped 0 bases, with 9 bases sitting between them. CDR3 length: 14 amino acids. CDR3 in amino acids: CASSLLKLNTEAFF. The CDR3 DNA follows: TGTGCCAGCTCACTACTTAAGCTGAACACTGAAGCTTTCTTT.

The chain combines TRBV15 with TRBJ2-2; 7 positions agree with TRBD1. The CDR3 totals 16 residues. Losses at the gene ends were 4 bases for V and 8 bases for J; bases not matched to a gene: 13. Germline V gives CDR1 LNHNV, CDR2 YYDKDF (reference sequence). DNA for the CDR3: TGTGCCACCAGCACCCGGACAGGCCCGCTCCCGGGGGAGCTGTTTTTT. Residues: CATSTRTGPLPGELFF. The variable domain in full, completed from reference TRBV15 and TRBJ2-2, reads DAMVIQNPRYQVTQFGKPVTLSCSQTLNHNVMYWYQQKSSQAPKLLFHYYDKDFNNEADTPDNFQSRRPNTSFCFLDIRSPGLGDTAMYLCATSTRTGPLPGELFFGEGSRLTVL.

This sequence joins TRBV7-9 and TRBJ2-7; 8 bases fit TRBD1. V trimming: 5 bases; J trimming: 1 base; junction bases outside the gene matches: 10. The CDR3 length is 16 residues. The germline V gene has CDR1 SEHNR and CDR2 FQNEAQ (reference sequence). The CDR3 here is CASSPLAGTGSYEQYF. CDR3 DNA: TGTGCCAGCAGCCCCCTAGCCGGGACAGGTTCCTACGAGCAGTACTTC.

The chain joins TRBV4-1 to TRBJ2-4, with 8 bases that match TRBD2. CDR3 length: 19 residues. CDR1 is MGHRA and CDR2 is YSYEKL in the germline V gene. J gave up 0 bases and V 0 bases, and 10 bases lay outside the gene matches. The CDR3 DNA follows: TGCGCCAGCAGCCAAGATCTCGGGGGGGCGCGGGGAGCCAAAAACATTCAGTACTTC. It specifies CASSQDLGGARGAKNIQYF.

The CDR3 DNA follows: TGTGCCACGACAGGGGAGGGTAACTATGGCTACACCTTC. Translation gives CATTGEGNYGYTF. The V call is TRBV25-1, the J call TRBJ1-2, with 8 bases that match TRBD1. V trimming: 10 bases; J trimming: 1 base; junction bases outside the gene matches: 5. CDR3 length equals 13 residues. CDR1 is MGHDK and CDR2 is SYGVNS in the germline V gene.

The rearrangement joins TRBV5-1 to TRBJ2-1, with D maybe TRBD1 (5 bases). Germline V gives CDR1 SGHRS, CDR2 YFSETQ. The germline V and J ends were trimmed by 0 bases and 2 bases, with 6 bases remaining between them. This CDR3 comprises 14 residues. In nucleotides, the CDR3 is TGCGCCAGCAGCTTGGAGACAGCCTACAATGAGCAGTTCTTC. Translation gives CASSLETAYNEQFF.

This clone was picked up a small number of times. The rearrangement uses TRBV2 and TRBJ2-5, with a tentative D call TRBD2 (6 bases). The CDR3 spans 12 residues. The V gene lost 7 bases and the J gene lost 5 bases, with 11 bases spanning the gap. Germline V CDR1 and CDR2: SNHLY, FYNNEI. As DNA, the CDR3 is TGTGCCAGCAACCGAGGAGGGGAGACCCAGTACTTC. Its translation: CASNRGGETQYF.

The genes are TRBV6-1 and TRBJ2-5, with TRBD1 matching over 8 bases. The V gene's germline CDR1 is MNHNS and CDR2 SASEGT. V gave up 7 bases and J gave up 5 bases; unmatched junction bases: 6. This CDR3 spans 13 amino acids. The CDR3 protein is CASNRGVGETQYF. The CDR3 DNA reads as TGTGCCAGCAACAGGGGGGTCGGGGAGACCCAGTACTTC.

This chain links TRBV11-2 with TRBJ1-5; D is perhaps TRBD1 (5 bases). In germline, CDR1 is SGHAT, CDR2 FQNNGV. The CDR3 has 16 residues. The germline V and J ends were trimmed by 4 bases and 4 bases, with 17 bases remaining between them. The CDR3 DNA is TGTGCCAGCAGCTCGATCAAACAGGAGAATAATCAGCCCCAGCATTTT. It translates to CASSSIKQENNQPQHF.

This clone was recorded a few times. The V gene is TRBV6-6, the J gene TRBJ1-6; D unresolved. This CDR3 contains 13 residues. Germline V gives CDR1 MNHNY, CDR2 SVGAGI (reference sequence). V was cut by 6 bases and J by 4 bases, with 7 bases left in between. CDR3 residues: CASRLLYNSPLHF. CDR3 in DNA: TGTGCCAGCAGATTACTGTATAATTCACCCCTCCACTTT.

The sample holds a few counts of this clone. This chain joins TRBV6-1 and TRBJ1-2; D uncertain. Germline CDR1 is MNHNS and CDR2 is SASEGT. Trimming left V 1 base short and J 1 base short, with 4 bases between. The CDR3 contains 13 residues. In DNA, the CDR3 is TGTGCCAGCAGTGAAGACATTAACTATGGCTACACCTTC. Translation gives CASSEDINYGYTF.

This chain links TRBV5-4 with TRBJ1-1; 8 bases are a match to TRBD1. The CDR3 has 14 residues. Germline V gene sequence: CDR1 SGHNT, CDR2 YYREEE (reference sequence). The V segment lost 2 bases and the J segment 6 bases; nucleotides outside the gene matches: 6. The CDR3 spells CASSLQGGKSEAFF. CDR3 DNA sequence: TGTGCCAGCAGCTTACAGGGGGGTAAGTCTGAAGCTTTCTTT.

This chain joins TRBV29-1 and TRBJ1-5; 10 bases align to TRBD1. CDR1 and CDR2 (germline): SQVTM, ANQGSEA. This CDR3 is built from 14 residues. J lost 3 bases, V lost 6 bases, and 5 bases had no gene match. As DNA, the CDR3 is TGCAGCGTCGGGACAGGGGCCATCAATCAGCCCCAGCATTTT. It specifies CSVGTGAINQPQHF. The full variable domain, in which reference TRBV29-1 and TRBJ1-5 provide the parts outside the CDR3, is SAVISQKPSRDICQRGTSLTIQCQVDSQVTMMFWYRQQPGQSLTLIATANQGSEATYESGFVIDKFPISRPNLTFSTLTVSNMSPEDSSIYLCSVGTGAINQPQHFGDGTRLSIL.

The rearrangement uses TRBV2 and TRBJ1-4; 10 bases agree with TRBD1. The CDR3 loop spans 15 amino acids. After removal of 1 base from V and 9 bases from J, the junction contained 5 bases not matched to a gene. Germline CDR1 SNHLY, CDR2 FYNNEI. Written as DNA, the CDR3 is TGTGCCAGCAGTGAAGATCGGACAGGGGGGAAAAAACTGTTTTTT. Protein product: CASSEDRTGGKKLFF.

The chain joins TRBV11-3 to TRBJ2-3; the D gene is possibly TRBD2 (6 bases). The CDR3 runs 13 residues. Trimming shortened V by 4 bases and J by 6 bases, and 11 bases separated the two germline ends. CDR1 and CDR2 from the germline V gene are SGHNT and YENEEA. CDR3 bases: TGTGCCAGCAGCTCCTCCGGGGGTGATACGCAGTATTTT. Protein sequence: CASSSSGGDTQYF.

This rearrangement joins TRBV11-3 to TRBJ2-7; 8 nucleotides agree with TRBD1. There are 14 residues in the CDR3. Germline-derived CDR1 and CDR2 are SGHNT and YENEEA. The ends lost 3 bases at V and 3 bases at J; junction bases unmatched: 4. The CDR3 DNA follows: TGTGCCAGCAGCTTGGGACAGGTTAACTACGAGCAGTACTTC. The encoded protein is CASSLGQVNYEQYF.

The genes are TRBV7-6 and TRBJ2-2; 7 bases fit TRBD1. Germline V CDR1 and CDR2: SGHVS, FNYEAQ. J gave up 5 bases and V 5 bases, and 8 bases lay outside the gene matches. This CDR3 region has 15 residues. The CDR3 sequence is CASSTPTGDTGELFF. The CDR3 DNA reads as TGTGCCAGCAGCACACCAACAGGGGATACCGGGGAGCTGTTTTTT. Drawing the rest from reference TRBV7-6 and TRBJ2-2, the complete variable domain is GAGVSQSPRYKVTKRGQDVALRCDPISGHVSLYWYRQALGQGPEFLTYFNYEAQQDKSGLPNDRFSAERPEGSISTLTIQRTEQRDSAMYRCASSTPTGDTGELFFGEGSRLTVL.

This clone was counted a few times. The chain combines TRBV25-1 with TRBJ2-1; tentative D call: TRBD2 (5 bases). The germline V gene has CDR1 MGHDK and CDR2 SYGVNS. Trimming took 8 bases from V and 1 from J, leaving 12 bases between them. The CDR3 is 14 residues long. DNA of the CDR3: TGTGCCAGCGATCAAAGCGGTTCCTACAATGAGCAGTTCTTC. This gives the protein CASDQSGSYNEQFF.

V is TRBV6-1 and J is TRBJ1-2; D not certain. In germline, CDR1 is MNHNS, CDR2 SASEGT. V was clipped by 6 bases and J by 4 bases, with 12 bases between them. The CDR3 consists of 13 residues. Written as DNA, the CDR3 is TGTGCCAGCAGAGACATCAGTAGCTATGGCTACACCTTC. It specifies CASRDISSYGYTF.

This chain connects TRBV19 to TRBJ2-2; a possible D gene is TRBD2 (6 bases). The CDR3 totals 12 residues. Germline-derived CDR1 and CDR2 are LNHDA and SQIVND (reference sequence). Trimming took 3 bases from V and 10 from J, leaving 9 bases between them. CDR3 sequence (DNA): TGTGCCAGTAGTATGTCGGGACTGGAGCTGTTTTTT. Translating gives CASSMSGLELFF.

The chain uses TRBV6-6 and TRBJ2-5; D perhaps matches TRBD1 (6 bases). The CDR3 has 14 amino acids. CDR1 is MNHNY and CDR2 is SVGAGI in the germline V gene (reference sequence). V lost 2 bases, J lost 2 bases, and 9 bases lay in between. The CDR3 bases are TGTGCCAGCAGTTACGGACAGAGACAAGAGACCCAGTACTTC. Amino acids: CASSYGQRQETQYF.

The CDR3 loop is CASSVGWGPYEQYF. The CDR3, as DNA: TGTGCCAGCAGCGTAGGATGGGGCCCCTACGAGCAGTACTTC. The gene calls are TRBV9 and TRBJ2-7; tentative D call: TRBD1 (5 bases). The V and J ends lost 0 bases and 2 bases respectively, with 9 bases between them. CDR3 length equals 14 residues. CDR1 and CDR2 from the germline V gene are SGDLS and YYNGEE.

This chain uses TRBV18 with TRBJ1-5, with 7 bases aligning to TRBD1. CDR3 size: 14 residues. The V and J ends lost 3 bases and 2 bases, in that order; junction bases with no gene match: 1. Germline CDR1 is KGHSH and CDR2 is LQKENI. In DNA form, the CDR3 reads TGTGCCAGCTCACCCGGGACAGGCAATCAGCCCCAGCATTTT. Protein: CASSPGTGNQPQHF.

The V and J genes are TRBV6-1 and TRBJ1-1; D not certain. The CDR3 length is 13 residues. The germline V gene encodes CDR1 MNHNS and CDR2 SASEGT. V lost 5 bases to trimming and J lost 4 bases, with 11 bases between them. The CDR3 here is CASSFSPVTEAFF. The CDR3 DNA reads as TGTGCCAGCAGTTTCTCTCCGGTCACTGAAGCTTTCTTT.

The V call is TRBV6-4, the J call TRBJ2-3, with 12 bases fitting TRBD2. The CDR3 loop spans 16 amino acids. Germline CDR1 is MRHNA and CDR2 is SNTAGT. The V and J ends lost 6 bases and 5 bases, in that order; junction bases with no gene match: 9. The CDR3 here is CASRLLAGGGEDTQYF. DNA of the CDR3: TGTGCCAGCAGGCTTCTAGCGGGGGGGGGAGAAGATACGCAGTATTTT.

The chain joins TRBV28 to TRBJ1-4; the D gene is possibly TRBD1 (5 bases). This CDR3 has 16 amino acids. Trimming left V 4 bases short and J 5 bases short, with 17 bases between. The germline V gene has CDR1 MDHEN and CDR2 SYDVKM. The CDR3 DNA reads TGTGCCAGCAGTTCAGCTCAAGGGGTAGGAAATGAAAAACTGTTTTTT. Its protein product is CASSSAQGVGNEKLFF.

The chain couples TRBV7-2 to TRBJ1-4; no definite D call. Germline values: CDR1 SGHTA, CDR2 FQGNSA. Between the trimmed V and J ends, which lost 5 bases and 0 bases, there was a span of 7 bases. The CDR3 has 14 amino acids. CDR3 loop: CASSTHATNEKLFF. The CDR3 coding sequence is TGTGCCAGCAGCACACACGCAACTAATGAAAAACTGTTTTTT. Full variable domain (outside the CDR3, taken from reference TRBV7-2 and TRBJ1-4): GAGVSQSPSNKVTEKGKDVELRCDPISGHTALYWYRQSLGQGLEFLIYFQGNSAPDKSGLPSDRFSAERTGGSVSTLTIQRTQQEDSAVYLCASSTHATNEKLFFGSGTQLSVL.

This chain uses TRBV7-2 with TRBJ1-2; TRBD1 agrees at 9 bases. The CDR3 covers 13 residues. V lost 5 bases to trimming and J lost 8 bases; unmatched junction nucleotides: 6. Germline V lookup: CDR1 SGHTA, CDR2 FQGNSA. In DNA form, the CDR3 reads TGTGCCAGCAGCCCCAACAGGGGGCAAGGCTACACCTTC. Translated: CASSPNRGQGYTF.

The chain carries TRBV2 and TRBJ2-5, with D perhaps matching TRBD1 (5 bases). The CDR3 extends over 13 amino acids. V gave up 5 bases and J gave up 2 bases, with 9 bases separating them. Germline CDR1 is SNHLY and CDR2 is FYNNEI. For the CDR3, the DNA is TGTGCCAGCAGTTCCGACAGACAAGAGACCCAGTACTTC. The encoded protein is CASSSDRQETQYF.